Following are 13 T cell receptor beta chains from one sample sequenced in a study of cytomegalovirus exposure and HLA in healthy donors. PCR primers comprised 60 Vbeta and 13 Jbeta primers. Produced via immunoSEQ multiplex PCR; TCRdb's table is partial and in-frame only. The sample has 130,000 or so clones, approximately 80% seen once. The sequencing sample was made of PBMCs. The receptors stem from a woman in her forties in good health and CMV-seronegative.

The V gene is TRBV5-1, the J gene TRBJ2-6; 8 bases agree with TRBD1. The CDR3 is 18 residues long. Unmatched junction bases numbered 8, after V lost 1 base and J lost 2 bases. In germline, CDR1 is SGHRS, CDR2 YFSETQ. CDR3 sequence: CASSLIPMTGAGANVLTF. CDR3 nucleotides: TGCGCCAGCAGCTTGATCCCAATGACAGGGGCTGGGGCCAACGTCCTGACTTTC.

This sequence joins TRBV28 and TRBJ2-7; D gene unclear. V lost 7 bases, J lost 2 bases, and 15 bases lay in between. Germline V gene data show CDR1 as MDHEN and CDR2 as SYDVKM. The CDR3 runs 14 residues. DNA for the CDR3: TGTGCCAGCATTGGGCCAGGAATGACCTACGAGCAGTACTTC. It specifies CASIGPGMTYEQYF.

The CDR3 loop is CASSKRTAADNQPQHF. The CDR3 coding sequence is TGTGCCAGTAGTAAAAGGACAGCAGCAGACAATCAGCCCCAGCATTTT. This rearrangement joins TRBV19 to TRBJ1-5; D might be TRBD1 (6 bases). The CDR3 is 16 amino acids. V lost 4 bases to trimming and J lost 3 bases, with 16 bases between them. Germline CDR1 and CDR2: LNHDA and SQIVND (reference sequence).

The chain combines TRBV5-6 with TRBJ2-1, with 10 bases matching TRBD2. Germline trimming cut 8 bases from V and 5 bases from J; bases unmatched to any gene: 19. CDR1 is SGHDT, CDR2 YYEEEE, per germline. This CDR3 spans 18 amino acids. In DNA, the CDR3 is TGTGCCAGTCAGGCTAGCGGGAGTTCCATGGAAGAACACAATGAGCAGTTCTTC. It yields the protein CASQASGSSMEEHNEQFF.

This clone has only one observation. This chain uses TRBV11-3 with TRBJ1-1, with D unclear. CDR3 length equals 13 residues. The V end was cut by 2 bases, the J end by 3 bases, with 7 bases between. The germline gives CDR1 SGHNT, CDR2 YENEEA. This CDR3 is CASSLTLDTEAFF. CDR3 in DNA: TGTGCCAGCAGCTTAACTCTGGACACTGAAGCTTTCTTT.

The chain has TRBV11-3 and TRBJ2-1; D unresolved. The CDR3 has 15 amino acids. Germline V gene data show CDR1 as SGHNT and CDR2 as YENEEA. V was pared by 1 base and J by 1 base, with 8 bases between. The CDR3 loop reads CASSLGVASYNEQFF. The CDR3 DNA reads TGTGCCAGCAGCTTAGGGGTAGCTTCCTACAATGAGCAGTTCTTC.

V gene TRBV10-1 combines with J gene TRBJ1-1; D is unresolved. Germline values: CDR1 WNHNN, CDR2 SYGVQD (reference sequence). This CDR3 is 11 amino acids long. Trimming left V 7 bases short and J 2 bases short, with 5 bases between. The CDR3 sequence: CASNKNTEAFF. The CDR3 region has the DNA TGCGCCAGCAATAAAAACACTGAAGCTTTCTTT.

V usage is TRBV7-8 and J usage is TRBJ2-3; 7 nucleotides line up with TRBD1. V lost 1 base to trimming and J lost 11 bases; unmatched junction nucleotides: 15. The CDR3 loop spans 16 amino acids. Germline loops: CDR1 SGHVS, CDR2 FQNEAQ. CDR3 loop: CASSLDRQGRHIQQYF. CDR3 nucleotides: TGTGCCAGCAGCTTAGATCGACAGGGACGCCATATACAGCAGTATTTT.

This clone was seen a single time. J is TRBJ2-7 and V is TRBV9, with D perhaps TRBD1 (6 bases). This CDR3 has 13 amino acids. Germline CDR1 SGDLS, CDR2 YYNGEE. The V gene lost 3 bases and the J gene lost 6 bases, with 13 bases spanning the gap. CDR3 bases: TGTGCCAGCAGCGCCCGACAGGTCTCCGAGCAGTACTTC. This translates into CASSARQVSEQYF.

This chain links TRBV9 with TRBJ1-5; unclear D gene. The CDR3 loop spans 13 amino acids. Trimming cost V 2 bases and J 4 bases, with 7 bases left between them. Per the germline V gene, CDR1 is SGDLS and CDR2 is YYNGEE. CDR3 in DNA: TGTGCCAGCAGCGTTGACTGGAATCAGCCCCAGCATTTT. It translates to CASSVDWNQPQHF.

The chain employs TRBV6-5 and TRBJ2-2; D possibly corresponds to TRBD1 (6 bases). The V end lost 1 base, the J end lost 5 bases, and 11 bases lay between the germline ends. The CDR3 extends over 15 amino acids. Germline CDR1 and CDR2: MNHEY and SVGAGI. This CDR3 is CASSYWQGWTGELFF. The CDR3 DNA sequence: TGTGCCAGCAGTTACTGGCAGGGGTGGACCGGGGAGCTGTTTTTT.

The chain recombines TRBV6-1 with TRBJ1-1; a weak D match, TRBD1 (5 bases). The length of the CDR3 is 15 residues. Trimming shortened V by 6 bases and J by 0 bases, and 14 bases separated the two germline ends. CDR1 MNHNS and CDR2 SASEGT come from the germline V gene. CDR3 DNA sequence: TGTGCCAGCAGAGGTAAGGGGAACATGAACACTGAAGCTTTCTTT. Translating gives CASRGKGNMNTEAFF.

The chain has TRBV5-1 and TRBJ2-1; 9 bases fit TRBD2. J gave up 4 bases and V 4 bases, and 9 bases lay outside the gene matches. The CDR3 runs to 16 residues. Germline-derived CDR1 and CDR2 are SGHRS and YFSETQ. DNA for the CDR3: TGCGCCAGCAGCAGTTTAGCGGGAGTAGGGTACAATGAGCAGTTCTTC. It is translated as CASSSLAGVGYNEQFF. Full variable domain (missing parts from reference TRBV5-1 and TRBJ2-1): KAGVTQTPRYLIKTRGQQVTLSCSPISGHRSVSWYQQTPGQGLQFLFEYFSETQRNKGNFPGRFSGRQFSNSRSEMNVSTLELGDSALYLCASSSLAGVGYNEQFFGPGTRLTVL.